These 6 T cell receptor beta chains originate from one sample sequenced in a study of shared clonotypes between healthy human individuals. Using immunoSEQ multiplex PCR, the repertoire was profiled, and TCRdb retains in-frame clones only, with some absent. The table has some 2.1 million clones, approximately 92% seen once. CD45RO-negative cells were positively selected for CCR7, leaving out terminally differentiated effector memory CD45RA+ cells. The sample comprised naive CD8+ T cells from PBMCs. All receptors derive from a man in his late teens or twenties in good health. Some clones in this sample may be carry-over from other donors' samples.

This clone was detected only once. The chain has TRBV7-9 and TRBJ1-3, with 7 bases lining up with TRBD1. The CDR3 runs to 16 residues. CDR1 is SEHNR and CDR2 is FQNEAQ in the germline V gene (reference sequence). J gave up 5 bases and V 3 bases, and 10 bases lay outside the gene matches. CDR3 amino acids: CASSLVAGTERNTIYF. Written as DNA, the CDR3 is TGTGCCAGCAGCTTGGTCGCCGGGACAGAAAGAAACACCATATATTTT.

V and J are TRBV4-3 and TRBJ2-7; D call uncertain. The germline V gene encodes CDR1 LGHNA and CDR2 YSLEER. Trimming pared 0 bases from V and 1 base from J, leaving 10 bases between. The CDR3 extends over 15 amino acids. The CDR3 bases are TGCGCCAGCAGCCAAGAACCAGGCGATTCCTACGAGCAGTACTTC. Translating gives CASSQEPGDSYEQYF.

A word on this clone: The sample holds other DNA sequences that translate to the same CDR3. The chain has TRBV28 and TRBJ2-1; tentative D call: TRBD1 (6 bases). Trimming pared 3 bases from V and 4 bases from J, leaving 10 bases between. The CDR3 covers 14 residues. Germline V gene data show CDR1 as MDHEN and CDR2 as SYDVKM. This CDR3 is CASSFGTPYNEQFF. The CDR3 nucleotides are TGTGCCAGCAGTTTCGGGACACCTTACAATGAGCAGTTCTTC.

The V call is TRBV5-1, the J call TRBJ2-1, with 9 bases identical to TRBD1. V gave up 1 base and J gave up 0 bases; unmatched junction bases: 8. The CDR3 sequence is 18 residues long. Germline CDR1 SGHRS, CDR2 YFSETQ. The CDR3 region has the DNA TGCGCCAGCAGCTTGCACAGGGGGCCAAAGAGCTCCTACAATGAGCAGTTCTTC. This sequence encodes CASSLHRGPKSSYNEQFF.

The V and J genes are TRBV28 and TRBJ2-2; TRBD2 agrees at 8 bases. V trimming: 6 bases; J trimming: 1 base; junction bases outside the gene matches: 7. Germline V lookup: CDR1 MDHEN, CDR2 SYDVKM. The CDR3 runs 16 residues. The CDR3 region is CASSGGVLLNTGELFF. The CDR3 DNA reads as TGTGCCAGCAGCGGGGGGGTCCTACTGAACACCGGGGAGCTGTTTTTT.

The rearrangement links TRBV5-1 to TRBJ2-7; tentative D call: TRBD1 (5 bases). The CDR3 extends over 14 amino acids. In germline, CDR1 is SGHRS, CDR2 YFSETQ. Trimming took 4 bases from V and 0 from J, leaving 11 bases between them. CDR3 loop: CASSQWGGSYEQYF. CDR3 bases: TGCGCCAGCAGCCAGTGGGGCGGCTCCTACGAGCAGTACTTC.